This TCR beta chain was observed in a study of T cell changes during pregnancy in multiple sclerosis. CDR1 LNHDA and CDR2 SQIVND come from the germline V gene (reference sequence). CDR3 length equals 13 residues. The V gene lost 10 bases and the J gene lost 5 bases, with 15 bases spanning the gap. Only in-frame clones appear in the TCRdb table, and some are missing; sequencing was by immunoSEQ multiplex PCR. Here the sample spans tens of thousands of clones, 90% to 95% being singletons. The receptor's source is a female donor with multiple sclerosis, enrolled in a pregnancy study. This chain links TRBV19 with TRBJ1-5, with unresolved D. The source was peripheral blood, collected before pregnancy. The CDR3 loop reads CATRGGSYQPQHF. For the CDR3, the DNA is TGTGCCACCCGGGGAGGCTCGTATCAGCCCCAGCATTTT.